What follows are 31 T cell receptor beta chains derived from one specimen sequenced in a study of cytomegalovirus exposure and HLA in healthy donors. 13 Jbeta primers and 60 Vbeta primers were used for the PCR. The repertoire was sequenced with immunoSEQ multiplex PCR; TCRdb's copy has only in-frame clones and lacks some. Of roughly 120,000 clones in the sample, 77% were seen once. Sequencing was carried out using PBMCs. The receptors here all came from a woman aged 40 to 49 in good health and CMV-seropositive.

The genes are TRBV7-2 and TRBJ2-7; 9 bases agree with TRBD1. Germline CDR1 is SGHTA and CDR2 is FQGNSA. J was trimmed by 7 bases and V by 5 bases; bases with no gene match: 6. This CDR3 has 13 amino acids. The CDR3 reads CASSVGTGREQYF. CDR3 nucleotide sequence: TGTGCCAGCAGCGTCGGGACAGGGAGGGAGCAGTACTTC. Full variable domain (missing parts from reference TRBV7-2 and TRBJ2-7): GAGVSQSPSNKVTEKGKDVELRCDPISGHTALYWYRQSLGQGLEFLIYFQGNSAPDKSGLPSDRFSAERTGGSVSTLTIQRTQQEDSAVYLCASSVGTGREQYFGPGTRLTVT.

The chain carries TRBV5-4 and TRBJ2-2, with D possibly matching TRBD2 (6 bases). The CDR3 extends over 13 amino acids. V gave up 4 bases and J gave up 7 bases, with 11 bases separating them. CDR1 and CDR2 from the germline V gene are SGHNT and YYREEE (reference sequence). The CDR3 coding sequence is TGTGCCAGCAGCCCTCCCGGGGGCGGGGAGCTGTTTTTT. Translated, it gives CASSPPGGGELFF.

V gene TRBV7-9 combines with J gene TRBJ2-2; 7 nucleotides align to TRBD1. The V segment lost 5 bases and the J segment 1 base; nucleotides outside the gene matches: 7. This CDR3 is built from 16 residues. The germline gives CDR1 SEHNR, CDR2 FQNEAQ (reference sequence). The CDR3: CASSPTRDRNTGELFF. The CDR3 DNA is TGTGCCAGCAGCCCCACACGGGACAGGAACACCGGGGAGCTGTTTTTT.

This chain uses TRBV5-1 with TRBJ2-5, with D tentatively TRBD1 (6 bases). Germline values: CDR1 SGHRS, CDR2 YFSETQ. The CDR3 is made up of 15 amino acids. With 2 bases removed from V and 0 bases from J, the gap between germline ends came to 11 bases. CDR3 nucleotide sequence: TGCGCCAGCAGCTTCGGCAGGGGAGACCAAGAGACCCAGTACTTC. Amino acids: CASSFGRGDQETQYF.

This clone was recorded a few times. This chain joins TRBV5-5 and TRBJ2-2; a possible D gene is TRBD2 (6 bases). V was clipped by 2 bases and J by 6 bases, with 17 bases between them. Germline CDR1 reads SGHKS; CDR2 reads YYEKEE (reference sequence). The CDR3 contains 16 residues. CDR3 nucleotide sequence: TGTGCCAGCAGCTTAGGTTTAGCGGAGGGTTCCGGGGAGCTGTTTTTT. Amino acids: CASSLGLAEGSGELFF.

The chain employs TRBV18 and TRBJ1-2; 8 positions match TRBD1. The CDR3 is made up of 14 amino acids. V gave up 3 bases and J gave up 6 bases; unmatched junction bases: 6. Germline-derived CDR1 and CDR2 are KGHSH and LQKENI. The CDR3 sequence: CASSPGQGSDGYTF. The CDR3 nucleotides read TGTGCCAGCTCACCCGGACAGGGATCAGATGGCTACACCTTC.

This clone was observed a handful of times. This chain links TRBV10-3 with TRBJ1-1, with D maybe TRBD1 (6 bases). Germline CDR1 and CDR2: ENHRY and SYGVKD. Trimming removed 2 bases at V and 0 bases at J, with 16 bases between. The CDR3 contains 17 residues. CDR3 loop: CAISEVPGQGMNTEAFF. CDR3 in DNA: TGTGCCATCAGTGAGGTTCCGGGACAAGGCATGAACACTGAAGCTTTCTTT.

The CDR3 spells CASSDSGREGLRNEQFF. As DNA, the CDR3 is TGCGCCAGCAGTGATTCCGGGCGGGAGGGCCTGAGGAATGAGCAGTTCTTC. The rearrangement links TRBV10-1 to TRBJ2-1; 9 positions agree with TRBD2. The CDR3 runs 17 residues. The V and J ends lost 3 bases and 7 bases, in that order; junction bases with no gene match: 13. The germline V gene encodes CDR1 WNHNN and CDR2 SYGVQD (reference sequence).

The CDR3 DNA is TGTGCCAGCAGCTTCCCCGGCGGGATCAATCCCTACAATGAGCAGTTCTTC. Protein sequence: CASSFPGGINPYNEQFF. The V gene is TRBV7-9, the J gene TRBJ2-1; the D gene is possibly TRBD2 (6 bases). The V gene lost 3 bases and the J gene lost 2 bases, with 17 bases spanning the gap. Germline V gene data show CDR1 as SEHNR and CDR2 as FQNEAQ (reference sequence). CDR3 length equals 17 residues.

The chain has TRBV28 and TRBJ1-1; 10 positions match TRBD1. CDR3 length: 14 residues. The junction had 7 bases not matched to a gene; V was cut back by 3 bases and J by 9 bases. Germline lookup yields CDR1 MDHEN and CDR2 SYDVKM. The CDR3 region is CASSFYGTGEKAFF. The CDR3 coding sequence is TGTGCCAGCAGTTTCTACGGGACAGGGGAGAAAGCTTTCTTT.

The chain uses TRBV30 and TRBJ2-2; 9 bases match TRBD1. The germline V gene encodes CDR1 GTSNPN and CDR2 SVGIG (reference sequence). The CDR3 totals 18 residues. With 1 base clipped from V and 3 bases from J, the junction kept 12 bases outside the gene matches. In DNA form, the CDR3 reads TGTGCCTGGAGTGCCCCCCCCGGACAGGGGAGCGACACCGGGGAGCTGTTTTTT. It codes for CAWSAPPGQGSDTGELFF. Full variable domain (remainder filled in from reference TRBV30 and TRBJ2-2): SQTIHQWPATLVQPVGSPLSLECTVEGTSNPNLYWYRQAAGRGLQLLFYSVGIGQISSEVPQNLSASRPQDRQFILSSKKLLLSDSGFYLCAWSAPPGQGSDTGELFFGEGSRLTVL.

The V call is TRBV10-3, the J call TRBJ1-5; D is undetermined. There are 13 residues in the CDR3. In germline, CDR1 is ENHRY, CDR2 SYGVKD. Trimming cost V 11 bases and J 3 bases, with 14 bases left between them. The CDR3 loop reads CASHGGYNQPQHF. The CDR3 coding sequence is TGTGCCTCTCACGGCGGTTACAATCAGCCCCAGCATTTT.

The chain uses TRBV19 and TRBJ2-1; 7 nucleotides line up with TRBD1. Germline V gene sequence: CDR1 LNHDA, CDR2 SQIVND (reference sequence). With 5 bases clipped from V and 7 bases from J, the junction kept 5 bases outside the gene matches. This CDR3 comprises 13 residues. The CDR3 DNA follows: TGTGCCAGTAGTCCCTCACAGGGGAATGAGCAGTTCTTC. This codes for CASSPSQGNEQFF.

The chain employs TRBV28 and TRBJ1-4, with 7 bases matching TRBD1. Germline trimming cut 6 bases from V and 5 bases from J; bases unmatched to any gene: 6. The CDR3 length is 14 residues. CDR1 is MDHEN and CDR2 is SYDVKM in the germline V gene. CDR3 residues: CASRPPDRNEKLFF. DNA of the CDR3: TGTGCCAGCAGACCCCCGGACAGGAATGAAAAACTGTTTTTT.

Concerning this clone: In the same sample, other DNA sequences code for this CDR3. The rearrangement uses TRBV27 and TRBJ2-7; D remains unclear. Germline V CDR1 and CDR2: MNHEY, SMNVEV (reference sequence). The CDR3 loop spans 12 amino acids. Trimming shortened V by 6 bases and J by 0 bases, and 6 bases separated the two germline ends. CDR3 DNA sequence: TGTGCCAGCAGCCCTAGCTCCTACGAGCAGTACTTC. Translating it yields CASSPSSYEQYF.

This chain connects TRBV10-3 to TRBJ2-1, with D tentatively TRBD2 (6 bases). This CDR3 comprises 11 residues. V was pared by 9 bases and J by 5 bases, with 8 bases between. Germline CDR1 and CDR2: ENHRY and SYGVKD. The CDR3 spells CAMAGNNEQFF. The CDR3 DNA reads TGTGCCATGGCGGGGAACAATGAGCAGTTCTTC.

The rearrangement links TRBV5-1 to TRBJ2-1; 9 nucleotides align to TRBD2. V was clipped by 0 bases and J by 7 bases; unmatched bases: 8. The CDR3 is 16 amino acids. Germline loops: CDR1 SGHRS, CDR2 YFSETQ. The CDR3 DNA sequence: TGCGCCAGCAGCTTGGCCGGGGGCGGGAGGGCGAATGAGCAGTTCTTC. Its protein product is CASSLAGGGRANEQFF. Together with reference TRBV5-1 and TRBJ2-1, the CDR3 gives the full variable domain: KAGVTQTPRYLIKTRGQQVTLSCSPISGHRSVSWYQQTPGQGLQFLFEYFSETQRNKGNFPGRFSGRQFSNSRSEMNVSTLELGDSALYLCASSLAGGGRANEQFFGPGTRLTVL.

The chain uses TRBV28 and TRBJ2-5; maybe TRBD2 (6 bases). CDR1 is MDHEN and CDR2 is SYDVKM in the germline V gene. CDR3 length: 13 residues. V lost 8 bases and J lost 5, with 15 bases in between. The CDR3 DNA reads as TGTGCCAGCCTCCGGGAGTGGTGGGAGACCCAGTACTTC. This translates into CASLREWWETQYF.

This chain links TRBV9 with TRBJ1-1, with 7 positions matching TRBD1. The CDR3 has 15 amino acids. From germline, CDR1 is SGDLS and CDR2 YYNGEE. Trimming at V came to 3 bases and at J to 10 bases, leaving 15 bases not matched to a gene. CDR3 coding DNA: TGTGCCAGCAGCGCCTCCCCGCGCGGGACAGAGGGAGCTTTCTTT. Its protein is CASSASPRGTEGAFF.

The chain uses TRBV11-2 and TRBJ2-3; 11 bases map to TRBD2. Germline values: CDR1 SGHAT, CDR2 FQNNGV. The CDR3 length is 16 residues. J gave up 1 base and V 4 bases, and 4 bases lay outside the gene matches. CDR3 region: CASSSKGLAGTDTQYF. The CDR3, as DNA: TGTGCCAGCAGCTCTAAGGGACTAGCGGGCACAGATACGCAGTATTTT. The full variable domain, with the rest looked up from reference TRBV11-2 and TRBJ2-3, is EAGVAQSPRYKIIEKRQSVAFWCNPISGHATLYWYQQILGQGPKLLIQFQNNGVVDDSQLPKDRFSAERLKGVDSTLKIQPAKLEDSAVYLCASSSKGLAGTDTQYFGPGTRLTVL.

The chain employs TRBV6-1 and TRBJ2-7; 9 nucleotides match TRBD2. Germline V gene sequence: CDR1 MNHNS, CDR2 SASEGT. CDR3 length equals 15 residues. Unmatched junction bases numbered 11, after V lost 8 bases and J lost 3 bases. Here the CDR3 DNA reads TGTGCCAGCCGTTTAGCGGGAGCGTCCGTCTACGAGCAGTACTTC. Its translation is CASRLAGASVYEQYF.

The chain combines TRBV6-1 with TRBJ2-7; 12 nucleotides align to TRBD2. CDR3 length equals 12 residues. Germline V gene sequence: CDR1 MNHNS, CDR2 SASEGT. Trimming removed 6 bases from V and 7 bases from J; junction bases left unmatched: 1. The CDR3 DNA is TGTGCCAGCAGCGGACTAGCGGGGGAGCAGTACTTC. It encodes CASSGLAGEQYF.

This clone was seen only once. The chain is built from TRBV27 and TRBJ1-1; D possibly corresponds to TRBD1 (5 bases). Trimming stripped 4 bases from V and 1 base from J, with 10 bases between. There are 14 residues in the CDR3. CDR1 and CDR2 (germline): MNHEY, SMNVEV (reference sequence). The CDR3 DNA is TGTGCCAGCAGTTCGGGGGGAAGGAACACTGAAGCTTTCTTT. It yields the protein CASSSGGRNTEAFF.

The CDR3 reads CASSEEVLAGLNTEAFF. The CDR3 bases are TGTGCCAGCAGTGAAGAGGTATTGGCAGGATTGAACACTGAAGCTTTCTTT. The genes are TRBV6-1 and TRBJ1-1; no firm D call. V was trimmed by 1 base and J by 0 bases, leaving 15 bases between them. Looked up from germline, CDR1 is MNHNS and CDR2 is SASEGT. This CDR3 is 17 amino acids long.

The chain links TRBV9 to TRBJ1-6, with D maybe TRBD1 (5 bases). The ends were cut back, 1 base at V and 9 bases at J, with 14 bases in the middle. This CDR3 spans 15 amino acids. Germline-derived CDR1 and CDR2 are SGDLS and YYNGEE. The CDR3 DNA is TGTGCCAGCAGCGTAATAGGAGGGGAGGGTTCACCCCTCCACTTT. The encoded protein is CASSVIGGEGSPLHF.

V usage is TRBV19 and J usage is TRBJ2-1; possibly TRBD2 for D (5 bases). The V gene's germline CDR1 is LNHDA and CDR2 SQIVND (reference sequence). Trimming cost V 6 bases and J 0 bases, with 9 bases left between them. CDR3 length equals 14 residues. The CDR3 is CASRSGISYNEQFF. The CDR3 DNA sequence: TGTGCCAGTAGATCCGGGATCTCCTACAATGAGCAGTTCTTC.

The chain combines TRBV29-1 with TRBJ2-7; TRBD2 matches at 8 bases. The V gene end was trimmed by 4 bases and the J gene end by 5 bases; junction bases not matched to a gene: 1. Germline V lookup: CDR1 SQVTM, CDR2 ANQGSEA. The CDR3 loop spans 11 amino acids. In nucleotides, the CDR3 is TGCAGCGTTGCCGGGGGGGACGAGCAGTACTTC. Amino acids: CSVAGGDEQYF.

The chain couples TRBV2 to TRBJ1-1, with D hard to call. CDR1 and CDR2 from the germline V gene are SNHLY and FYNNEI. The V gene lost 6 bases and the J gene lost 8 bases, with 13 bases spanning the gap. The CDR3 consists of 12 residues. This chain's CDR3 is CASSVVVVEAFF. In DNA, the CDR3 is TGTGCCAGCAGCGTTGTAGTGGTCGAAGCTTTCTTT.

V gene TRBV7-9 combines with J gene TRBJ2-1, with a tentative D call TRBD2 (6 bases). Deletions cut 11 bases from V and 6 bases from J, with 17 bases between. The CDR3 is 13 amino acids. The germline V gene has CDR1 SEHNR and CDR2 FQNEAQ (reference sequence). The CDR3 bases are TGTGCCGGACCCCCCATGGAGGGCAATGAGCAGTTCTTC. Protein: CAGPPMEGNEQFF.

CDR3 nucleotides: TGTGCCAGCAGCGCTAGCACAGGGGGCGGGTATGGCTACACCTTC. Its translation: CASSASTGGGYGYTF. The rearrangement links TRBV9 to TRBJ1-2; 9 bases are a match to TRBD1. Germline V gene sequence: CDR1 SGDLS, CDR2 YYNGEE. J was trimmed by 5 bases and V by 3 bases; bases with no gene match: 8. The length of the CDR3 is 15 residues.

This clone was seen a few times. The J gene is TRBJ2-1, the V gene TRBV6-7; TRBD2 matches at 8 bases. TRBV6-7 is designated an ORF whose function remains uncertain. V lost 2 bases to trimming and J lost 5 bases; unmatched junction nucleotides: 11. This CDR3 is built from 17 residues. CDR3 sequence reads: CASSYAPVGAGDNEQFF. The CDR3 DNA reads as TGTGCCAGCAGTTACGCCCCGGTAGGAGCGGGAGACAATGAGCAGTTCTTC.